This TCR beta chain stems from a study of T cell responses to AZD1222 COVID-19 vaccine (dated by TCRdb to about 2021). Context from the whole study: TCR sequencing was performed for more than 230 trial participants, of whom about 200 were given two doses of AZD1222 and some 26 were given two doses of MenACWY control vaccine. Trial participants were enrolled by age into 18-55, 56-69 and 70-plus year subgroups, with about 150, 28 and 57 TCR-sequenced participants respectively. Results and caveats for the whole study, not just this receptor: Participants were mostly white British, with more females than males. The authors suggested clonal diversity may have been underestimated. After two AZD1222 doses, spike-specific TCR breadth and depth were significantly higher than at day 0 and than in MenACWY recipients. Because no day 14 peak-response samples were available, the repertoires could be characterized only after the peak T cell response. Vaccine-associated CD4 TCRs spanned the whole spike protein, with dominant responses in regions 160-218 and 743-854. Only 5 to 7 AZD1222 recipients were SARS-CoV-2 seropositive at baseline, limiting conclusions about previously exposed vaccinees. In the small 56-69-year group, the increase in depth fell short of significance, most likely because of low power. Epitopes outside the regions mutated in the B.1.351 and B.1.1.7 variants were reportedly recognized by nearly half of the unique spike-specific TCRs.

The CDR3 regions of human TCRbeta chains were subjected to immunosequencing. As for the authors' bioinformatics: TCRs in the repertoires were matched against a reference library of SARS-CoV-2-specific TCRs that had been generated with the MIRA antigen-specificity platform. Breadth was defined as the fraction of unique TCRs that were SARS-CoV-2-associated, and depth was defined as the fraction of total T cells that were SARS-CoV-2-associated. Using the MIRA data, each spike-specific TCR was mapped to the spike region that the TCR reacts to and placed in a CD4 or CD8 class. Log10-transformed breadth and depth values were compared by one-way ANOVA with Sidak's multiple comparisons tests. In its TCRdb copy, this immuneACCESS table keeps in-frame sequences only and misses some clones. Where compared with another copy, unresolved V genes explain less than half of these, and the others have no known cause. That table gives V, J and clone size, and the DNA gave D and trimming. Within this sample are about 93,000 clones, with 85% to 90% of them counted one time only. The ten largest clones capture approximately 2.6% of the sample.

For this clone: Its antigen is currently not known. No much larger clone is present one base from it, and per-base qualities are unavailable.

This specimen's time point label, per the study, means: baseline before first vaccination. The treatment or condition label, as the study defines it: meningococcal conjugate vaccine given as trial control. Vaccinee samples were obtained from the UK trials COV001 and COV002, which included a single-blind randomized controlled phase 2/3 trial of AZD1222 (ChAdOx1 nCoV-19) in healthy adults. For TCRbeta chain sequencing, PBMC samples were collected from trial participants at day 0 and at day 28 after the second dose. The specimen was peripheral blood, collected on day 0 of MenACWY control vaccination. This TCR was recovered from an adult in good health.

The DNA is as follows: TGCGCCAGCAGCTTGGAGGCGGGCTCCTATAATTCACCCCTCCACTTT. Its product reads: CASSLEAGSYNSPLHF. The rearranged segments are TRBV5-1 and TRBJ1-6; too little of a D gene remains to name it. The CDR3 sequence holds 16 residues, the cysteine and phenylalanine included. CDR3 DNA is the only sequence kept; it has 48 bases, read in frame from the first base. Trimming at the junction amounts to 0 bases on V and 0 bases on J, and the germline ends lie 7 bases apart. The germline V gene yields SGHRS for CDR1 and YFSETQ for CDR2.